These T cell receptor beta chains were read from a single sample in a study of cytomegalovirus exposure and HLA in healthy donors. Sequencing used immunoSEQ multiplex PCR; TCRdb keeps in-frame clones, though not all of them. The sample carries roughly 150,000 clones, about three fifths recorded once. Sequenced: PBMCs. Every receptor here comes from a woman in her twenties or thirties in good health and CMV-seropositive. CDR3s include the opening cysteine and the closing phenylalanine or tryptophan. D genes are given only for firm matches. Size tells how often a clone was seen (once, few, many) or the class of an expanded clone, and some rows leave it out.

clone_size j_call d_call v_call cdr3_aa cdr3_nt
NA TRBJ2-3 NA TRBV10-1 CASKGTTSTDTQYF TGCGCCAGCAAGGGGACAACTAGCACAGATACGCAGTATTTT
NA TRBJ1-4 NA TRBV6-6 CASSYLPNEKLFF TGTGCCAGCAGTTACCTACCTAATGAAAAACTGTTTTTT
NA TRBJ2-3 TRBD1 TRBV30 CAWSAPQGARVDTQYF TGTGCCTGGAGTGCCCCCCAGGGGGCGCGAGTAGATACGCAGTATTTT
few TRBJ2-2 TRBD1 TRBV11-2 CASSSSGGTGELFF TGTGCCAGCAGCTCGTCAGGGGGCACCGGGGAGCTGTTTTTT
NA TRBJ2-4 TRBD2 TRBV7-9 CASSLPPRLAGVKNIQYF TGTGCCAGCAGCCTTCCCCCGAGACTAGCGGGGGTCAAAAACATTCAGTACTTC
few TRBJ1-2 NA TRBV19 CASSISRGMGGYTF TGTGCCAGTAGTATAAGTAGGGGAATGGGCGGCTACACCTTC
NA TRBJ2-7 NA TRBV6-1 CASSETRTEQYF TGTGCCAGCAGTGAAACCAGAACAGAGCAGTACTTC
once TRBJ1-2 NA TRBV11-2 CASSLVRGGYTF TGTGCCAGCAGCTTAGTCAGGGGTGGCTACACCTTC
few TRBJ2-1 NA TRBV2 CASSVLQGSNNEQFF TGTGCCAGCAGTGTGTTGCAGGGGTCCAACAATGAGCAGTTCTTC
few TRBJ1-5 NA TRBV1 CTSILGRADQPQHF TGCACCAGCATACTGGGCAGGGCGGACCAGCCCCAGCATTTT
NA TRBJ2-3 NA TRBV2 CASSWTAFTDTQYF TGTGCCAGCAGTTGGACAGCTTTCACAGATACGCAGTATTTT
NA TRBJ2-7 TRBD2 TRBV2 CASTYGTSGRFYEQYF TGTGCCAGCACTTACGGGACTAGCGGGAGATTCTACGAGCAGTACTTC
NA TRBJ1-6 TRBD1 TRBV28 CASSPIDRDNSPLHF TGTGCCAGCAGTCCCATCGACAGGGATAATTCACCCCTCCACTTT
NA TRBJ1-1 TRBD1 TRBV6-5 CASRTGNVNTEAFF TGTGCCAGCAGGACAGGGAATGTGAACACTGAAGCTTTCTTT
once TRBJ2-7 TRBD1 TRBV27 CASSSHAQGTHYYEQYF TGTGCCAGCAGTTCCCACGCACAGGGGACCCACTACTACGAGCAGTACTTC
once TRBJ2-7 TRBD2 TRBV5-4 CASSPGSSGRTSSYEQYF TGTGCCAGCAGCCCTGGGTCTAGCGGGAGGACTAGCTCCTACGAGCAGTACTTC
NA TRBJ2-2 NA TRBV5-1 CASSLAVGSGTGELFF TGCGCCAGCAGCTTGGCCGTCGGGAGCGGGACCGGGGAGCTGTTTTTT
once TRBJ2-1 NA TRBV10-2 CASSGAVINEQFF TGCGCCAGCAGTGGGGCAGTAATAAATGAGCAGTTCTTC
NA TRBJ1-1 NA TRBV21-1 CASSKGSLLNTEAFF TGTGCCAGCAGCAAAGGCTCACTTTTGAACACTGAAGCTTTCTTT
NA TRBJ1-2 TRBD1 TRBV28 CASSYRDRANYGYTF TGTGCCAGCAGCTATCGGGACAGGGCTAACTATGGCTACACCTTC
NA TRBJ2-1 NA TRBV6-1 CASSEAKGSSSYNEQFF TGTGCCAGCAGTGAAGCAAAGGGGTCCAGCTCCTACAATGAGCAGTTCTTC
few TRBJ1-1 NA TRBV7-6 CASSLGRGRTEAFF TGTGCCAGCAGCTTAGGTAGGGGTCGAACTGAAGCTTTCTTT
NA TRBJ2-3 TRBD2 TRBV5-1 CASDLMWLAGGWRSTDTQYF TGCGCCAGCGACTTGATGTGGCTAGCGGGAGGATGGAGGAGCACAGATACGCAGTATTTT
NA TRBJ2-1 TRBD2 TRBV15 CATSRDRISGRRGSSTEQFF TGTGCCACCAGCAGAGATCGGATTAGCGGGAGAAGGGGTAGTAGTACTGAGCAGTTCTTC
NA TRBJ1-2 TRBD1 TRBV5-4 CASSWDRGSLYGYTF TGTGCCAGCAGCTGGGACAGGGGATCTCTCTATGGCTACACCTTC
NA TRBJ2-5 TRBD2 TRBV30 CACPLPGTSGGFYQETQYF TGTGCCTGTCCCTTACCCGGGACTAGCGGGGGGTTCTACCAAGAGACCCAGTACTTC
NA TRBJ1-1 NA TRBV30 CAWEQAANTEAFF TGTGCCTGGGAACAGGCAGCGAACACTGAAGCTTTCTTT
once TRBJ1-1 NA TRBV28 CASSLGPGGLNTEAFF TGTGCCAGCAGTTTGGGCCCGGGGGGGCTGAACACTGAAGCTTTCTTT
NA TRBJ1-1 NA TRBV9 CASSVDGDSAFF TGTGCCAGCAGCGTAGACGGGGACTCAGCTTTCTTT
NA TRBJ2-7 NA TRBV27 CASSLGDTYEQYF TGTGCCAGCAGTCTAGGGGATACCTACGAGCAGTACTTC
NA TRBJ2-4 TRBD1 TRBV15 CATSRDRPGGDIQYF TGTGCCACCAGCAGGGACAGACCAGGGGGAGACATTCAGTACTTC
NA TRBJ1-1 NA TRBV5-6 CASKRTFF TGTGCCAGCAAGAGAACTTTCTTT
NA TRBJ1-4 NA TRBV7-9 CASSPGEKLFF TGTGCCAGCAGCCCCGGGGAAAAACTGTTTTTT
NA TRBJ2-7 TRBD2 TRBV6-5 CASSPQAGGSYEQYF TGTGCCAGCAGTCCCCAAGCGGGAGGCTCTTACGAGCAGTACTTC
few TRBJ2-7 NA TRBV4-1 CASSQAGVNEQYF TGCGCCAGCAGCCAAGCAGGGGTTAACGAGCAGTACTTC
NA TRBJ1-2 NA TRBV19 CASQRTEAYGYTF TGTGCCAGTCAGAGGACAGAGGCCTATGGCTACACCTTC
NA TRBJ1-6 TRBD1 TRBV2 CASRADRTYSPLHF TGTGCCAGCAGGGCGGACAGGACTTATTCACCCCTCCACTTT
NA TRBJ2-7 TRBD1 TRBV6-5 CASSYSGAQGAREQYF TGTGCCAGCAGTTACTCGGGGGCACAGGGGGCGAGAGAGCAGTACTTC
few TRBJ2-3 TRBD2 TRBV7-9 CASLTSGLSTDTQYF TGTGCCAGTCTCACTAGCGGCCTATCCACAGATACGCAGTATTTT
few TRBJ2-1 TRBD1 TRBV5-1 CASSLQGDRHEQFF TGCGCCAGCAGCTTACAGGGGGATAGGCATGAGCAGTTCTTC
few TRBJ2-1 TRBD2 TRBV15 CATSRDPGTSGRFSYNEQFF TGTGCCACCAGCAGAGATCCAGGGACTAGCGGGAGGTTCTCCTACAATGAGCAGTTCTTC
NA TRBJ2-1 NA TRBV7-9 CATSQGRAYEQFF TGTGCCACTTCCCAGGGCAGGGCGTATGAGCAGTTCTTC
medium-sized TRBJ1-1 NA TRBV2 CASTGSYEAFF TGTGCCAGCACGGGGTCCTACGAAGCTTTCTTT
few TRBJ2-5 NA TRBV27 CASGTEETQYF TGTGCCAGCGGTACAGAAGAGACCCAGTACTTC
few TRBJ1-4 NA TRBV2 CASSRQLTTNEKLFF TGTGCCAGCAGTAGACAGTTAACAACTAATGAAAAACTGTTTTTT
NA TRBJ1-6 TRBD1 TRBV19 CASSWGQGNSPLHF TGTGCCAGTAGTTGGGGACAGGGGAATTCACCCCTCCACTTT
NA TRBJ2-3 NA TRBV10-2 CASSDLQGTDTQYF TGCGCCAGCAGTGATCTGCAGGGCACAGATACGCAGTATTTT
few TRBJ1-5 NA TRBV6-1 CASSGGYSNQPQHF TGTGCCAGCAGTGGCGGATATAGCAATCAGCCCCAGCATTTT
few TRBJ1-2 TRBD1 TRBV7-2 CASSSPTGQVGGYTF TGTGCCAGCAGCTCCCCCACCGGACAGGTTGGGGGCTACACCTTC
few TRBJ1-5 NA TRBV11-2 CASSHSREMPQHF TGTGCCAGCAGTCATTCAAGGGAGATGCCCCAGCATTTT